This TCR beta chain comes out of a study of T cells in Graves' hyperthyroidism and ophthalmopathy. Study-wide results and limits: Through a model of 13 V-J features, ophthalmopathy was separated from stable hyperthyroidism. Also found in blood were most expanded thyroid clonotypes above 0.001.

The CDR3 is made up of 14 amino acids. The ends were cut back, 1 base at V and 7 bases at J, with 13 bases in the middle. Germline V gene data show CDR1 as SGHVS and CDR2 as FNYEAQ. Amplification yielded TCR beta CDR3 regions, with RNA transcripts as the source. Using the HTBI primer set, a first-round RT-PCR was run on the TCR CDR3. TCRdb redid the calling of the multiplex PCR reads with MiXCR, one entry per CDR3 protein. The sample lists 480,000 or so distinct CDR3 sequences, around 43% seen once, with about 40% in the top ten. This clonotype was counted only a few times. The target antigen is unknown.

The chain combines TRBV7-6 with TRBJ1-2; tentatively, D is TRBD1 (6 bases). This receptor was taken from an adult woman with Graves' disease, either hyperthyroidism or ophthalmopathy (not recorded which). The sequencing input was peripheral blood or thyroid tissue (not recorded which). CDR3 protein: CASSLDGGGSGYTF. CDR3 DNA: TGTGCCAGCAGCTTAGACGGAGGGGGATCTGGCTACACCTTC.